These 9 T cell receptor beta chains were all obtained from the same sample, sequenced in a study of blood T cell repertoires in COVID-19. Clones were read by immunoSEQ multiplex PCR, and TCRdb kept only the in-frame ones, dropping some. Among some 400,000 clones listed, 85% to 90% were seen once. Material for sequencing was peripheral blood. Every receptor here comes from a human donor in a cohort sampled during active COVID-19.

The V and J genes are TRBV19 and TRBJ2-1; the match to TRBD1 covers 8 bases. Per the germline V gene, CDR1 is LNHDA and CDR2 is SQIVND (reference sequence). This CDR3 spans 16 amino acids. The trim removed 5 bases at V and 0 bases at J, leaving 6 bases unmatched. The CDR3 reads CASSLQGGSSYNEQFF. The CDR3 bases are TGTGCCAGTAGTTTACAGGGGGGAAGCTCCTACAATGAGCAGTTCTTC. The complete variable domain, with remaining parts taken from reference TRBV19 and TRBJ2-1, reads DGGITQSPKYLFRKEGQNVTLSCEQNLNHDAMYWYRQDPGQGLRLIYYSQIVNDFQKGDIAEGYSVSREKKESFPLTVTSAQKNPTAFYLCASSLQGGSSYNEQFFGPGTRLTVL.

The chain has TRBV28 and TRBJ1-2; D is perhaps TRBD1 (6 bases). The CDR3 runs to 14 residues. Trimming left V 9 bases short and J 1 base short, with 15 bases between. Germline V gene sequence: CDR1 MDHEN, CDR2 SYDVKM. CDR3 region: CASRLDRLNYGYTF. In nucleotides, the CDR3 is TGTGCCAGTCGCCTGGACAGACTTAACTATGGCTACACCTTC.

The chain couples TRBV18 to TRBJ1-1, with TRBD1 identical over 8 bases. The CDR3 runs to 14 residues. In germline, CDR1 is KGHSH, CDR2 LQKENI. The J segment lost 5 bases and the V segment lost 3 bases, leaving 5 bases of the junction unmatched. CDR3 bases: TGTGCCAGCTCACCGACAGGGGAAGGGACTGAAGCTTTCTTT. Its protein product is CASSPTGEGTEAFF.

The V and J genes are TRBV7-3 and TRBJ2-3, with 8 bases identical to TRBD2. CDR3 size: 15 residues. V lost 2 bases to trimming and J lost 4 bases; unmatched junction nucleotides: 5. Germline CDR1 is SGHTA and CDR2 is FQGTGA. The CDR3 nucleotides read TGTGCCAGCAGCTTATCGGGGACTAGGGCAGATACGCAGTATTTT. This translates into CASSLSGTRADTQYF.

The V call is TRBV19, the J call TRBJ1-1, with D possibly being TRBD1 (5 bases). V shed 5 bases and J shed 1 base, with 14 bases lying between them. Per the germline V gene, CDR1 is LNHDA and CDR2 is SQIVND (reference sequence). The CDR3 length is 15 residues. In DNA form, the CDR3 reads TGTGCCAGTAGTCCCCCTGGGGCAGCGAACACTGAAGCTTTCTTT. This encodes CASSPPGAANTEAFF.

J is TRBJ2-2 and V is TRBV7-3; 9 bases align to TRBD2. V trimming: 1 base; J trimming: 6 bases; junction bases outside the gene matches: 12. The CDR3 contains 18 residues. In germline, CDR1 is SGHTA, CDR2 FQGTGA. The CDR3 DNA reads as TGTGCCAGCAGCTTAAAGCGGCTAGCGGGGCCGTCGGCCGGGGAGCTGTTTTTT. Its translation is CASSLKRLAGPSAGELFF. Full variable domain (outside the CDR3, taken from reference TRBV7-3 and TRBJ2-2): GAGVSQTPSNKVTEKGKYVELRCDPISGHTALYWYRQSLGQGPEFLIYFQGTGAADDSGLPNDRFFAVRPEGSVSTLKIQRTERGDSAVYLCASSLKRLAGPSAGELFFGEGSRLTVL.

V and J are TRBV18 and TRBJ1-1, with 7 bases that match TRBD1. CDR3 length: 17 amino acids. The V gene end was trimmed by 0 bases and the J gene end by 3 bases; junction bases not matched to a gene: 10. Germline CDR1 is KGHSH and CDR2 is LQKENI. The CDR3 coding sequence is TGTGCCAGCTCACCACCGTTCATGGACAGGTTCGACACTGAAGCTTTCTTT. Translating gives CASSPPFMDRFDTEAFF.

This clone was seen a single time. This rearrangement joins TRBV5-1 to TRBJ2-7; 13 nucleotides line up with TRBD2. The CDR3 contains 18 residues. Trimming took 4 bases from V and 0 from J; bases not matched to a gene: 10. The germline V gene has CDR1 SGHRS and CDR2 YFSETQ. The CDR3 coding sequence is TGCGCCAGCAGCGCCGGGACTAGCGGGGTGGTGGGCTCCTACGAGCAGTACTTC. Encoded protein: CASSAGTSGVVGSYEQYF.

The rearrangement uses TRBV19 and TRBJ1-2; tentatively, D is TRBD1 (6 bases). The CDR3 runs to 18 residues. Trimming removed 5 bases at V and 8 bases at J, with 30 bases between. CDR1 is LNHDA, CDR2 SQIVND, per germline (reference sequence). The CDR3 sequence is CASSSRGLQGGNADGYTF. The DNA of the CDR3 is TGTGCCAGTAGTTCCCGGGGTCTACAGGGAGGGAATGCGGACGGCTACACCTTC. Based on the CDR3 plus reference TRBV19 and TRBJ1-2, the full variable domain is DGGITQSPKYLFRKEGQNVTLSCEQNLNHDAMYWYRQDPGQGLRLIYYSQIVNDFQKGDIAEGYSVSREKKESFPLTVTSAQKNPTAFYLCASSSRGLQGGNADGYTFGSGTRLTVV.